These 21 T cell receptor beta chains were sequenced from one sample in a study of blood T cell repertoires in COVID-19. Profiling relied on immunoSEQ multiplex PCR, and the TCRdb table lists in-frame clones only, not all of them. Of 100,000 to 150,000 clones listed, approximately 86% are singletons. The material sequenced was peripheral blood. The receptor set was obtained from a woman in her 70s with COVID-19, enrolled during active disease.

The chain recombines TRBV18 with TRBJ2-5, with D tentatively TRBD1 (5 bases). Germline V gene sequence: CDR1 KGHSH, CDR2 LQKENI. This CDR3 contains 14 residues. With 1 base removed from V and 9 bases from J, the gap between germline ends came to 15 bases. In nucleotides, the CDR3 is TGTGCCAGCTCACCACTGGACACGGTTCTGGCCCAGTACTTC. It yields the protein CASSPLDTVLAQYF.

V usage is TRBV6-5 and J usage is TRBJ1-1; D is undetermined. Between the trimmed V and J ends, which lost 6 bases and 1 base, there was a span of 12 bases. In germline, CDR1 is MNHEY, CDR2 SVGAGI. The CDR3 is 14 amino acids. CDR3 bases: TGTGCCAGCAGGGACGGTCGGGAGAACACTGAAGCTTTCTTT. Translating it yields CASRDGRENTEAFF.

The rearrangement joins TRBV6-5 to TRBJ1-3; D uncertain. The CDR3 is 15 amino acids. CDR1 and CDR2 (germline): MNHEY, SVGAGI. V lost 7 bases and J lost 8, with 21 bases in between. CDR3 amino acids: CASIIGTSDGDTIYF. Here the CDR3 DNA reads TGTGCCAGCATTATTGGAACGTCGGACGGGGACACCATATATTTT.

This chain joins TRBV30 and TRBJ2-2; a possible D gene is TRBD1 (5 bases). The V gene lost 8 bases and the J gene lost 0 bases, with 13 bases spanning the gap. This CDR3 region has 14 residues. Germline V lookup: CDR1 GTSNPN, CDR2 SVGIG (reference sequence). CDR3 coding DNA: TGTGCCGGAGACAGACAATCGAACACCGGGGAGCTGTTTTTT. It yields the protein CAGDRQSNTGELFF.

V is TRBV2 and J is TRBJ2-2; 7 nucleotides line up with TRBD1. Germline V gene lookup returns CDR1 SNHLY and CDR2 FYNNEI. V dropped 10 bases and J dropped 0; count of bases not matched to a gene: 8. The CDR3 is 15 amino acids. This CDR3 reads CAIRGTGANTGELFF. CDR3 in DNA: TGTGCCATCCGAGGAACAGGGGCGAACACCGGGGAGCTGTTTTTT. The full variable domain, completed using reference TRBV2 and TRBJ2-2, is EPEVTQTPSHQVTQMGQEVILRCVPISNHLYFYWYRQILGQKVEFLVSFYNNEISEKSEIFDDQFSVERPDGSNFTLKIRSTKLEDSAMYFCAIRGTGANTGELFFGEGSRLTVL.

The chain recombines TRBV20-1 with TRBJ2-5; D may be TRBD1 (5 bases). V was trimmed by 2 bases and J by 5 bases, leaving 6 bases between them. The germline V gene encodes CDR1 DFQATT and CDR2 SNEGSKA (reference sequence). CDR3 size: 11 residues. In nucleotides, the CDR3 is TGCAGTGCTAGAAAGGGGGAGACCCAGTACTTC. It yields the protein CSARKGETQYF.

This clone has just one count. J is TRBJ2-1 and V is TRBV2; TRBD1 matches 11 bases. Germline assignment: CDR1 SNHLY and CDR2 FYNNEI. The trim removed 5 bases at V and 7 bases at J, leaving 4 bases unmatched. This CDR3 comprises 14 residues. CDR3 sequence: CASSRDRGGNEQFF. The CDR3 DNA reads TGTGCCAGCAGTCGGGACAGGGGGGGTAATGAGCAGTTCTTC.

This chain links TRBV7-9 with TRBJ1-2, with TRBD1 matching 9 bases. The CDR3 runs 15 residues. Germline V gene lookup returns CDR1 SEHNR and CDR2 FQNEAQ (reference sequence). Trimming at V came to 5 bases and at J to 5 bases, leaving 9 bases not matched to a gene. The chain's CDR3 is CASSPPGQGDYGYTF. CDR3 DNA: TGTGCCAGCAGCCCCCCGGGACAGGGAGATTATGGCTACACCTTC.

The chain recombines TRBV6-6 with TRBJ1-1; no firm D call. The CDR3 spans 13 residues. Trimming left V 3 bases short and J 8 bases short, with 13 bases between. Germline-derived CDR1 and CDR2 are MNHNY and SVGAGI (reference sequence). CDR3 protein: CASSYVASAEAFF. The CDR3 coding sequence is TGTGCCAGCAGTTATGTGGCATCCGCAGAAGCTTTCTTT.

To note about this clone: The sample contains more than one DNA sequence encoding this CDR3. The rearrangement uses TRBV27 and TRBJ1-5; 7 nucleotides agree with TRBD1. Germline CDR1 reads MNHEY; CDR2 reads SMNVEV (reference sequence). The J segment lost 4 bases and the V segment lost 6 bases, leaving 3 bases of the junction unmatched. The CDR3 runs to 13 residues. The CDR3 is CASSLDRNQPQHF. The CDR3 nucleotides read TGTGCCAGCAGCCTGGACAGGAATCAGCCCCAGCATTTT.

The V gene is TRBV5-1, the J gene TRBJ2-3; 8 nucleotides align to TRBD2. The germline gives CDR1 SGHRS, CDR2 YFSETQ. The CDR3 has 14 residues. J was trimmed by 9 bases and V by 0 bases; bases with no gene match: 6. CDR3 region: CASSLAIGRGTQYF. CDR3 DNA: TGCGCCAGCAGCTTGGCCATCGGGAGGGGGACGCAGTATTTT.

The rearrangement links TRBV5-1 to TRBJ2-1, with D possibly TRBD2 on 5 matching bases. V shed 4 bases and J shed 4 bases, with 15 bases lying between them. This CDR3 has 15 residues. Germline V gene sequence: CDR1 SGHRS, CDR2 YFSETQ. CDR3 coding DNA: TGCGCCAGCAGCCTCCTGGGGAGAGATTACAATGAGCAGTTCTTC. This translates into CASSLLGRDYNEQFF.

The rearrangement joins TRBV30 to TRBJ1-6; possible D gene TRBD1, 6 bases. Trimming took 7 bases from V and 9 from J, leaving 16 bases between them. The CDR3 runs 13 residues. Germline V lookup: CDR1 GTSNPN, CDR2 SVGIG (reference sequence). CDR3 in amino acids: CASREGVGSPLHF. The CDR3 coding sequence is TGTGCCTCGAGAGAGGGGGTGGGTTCACCCCTCCACTTT.

V usage is TRBV18 and J usage is TRBJ2-3, with 8 bases that match TRBD1. The V and J ends lost 10 bases and 3 bases, in that order; junction bases with no gene match: 6. The CDR3 totals 13 residues. Germline V gene lookup returns CDR1 KGHSH and CDR2 LQKENI. DNA for the CDR3: TGTGCCACCGGACAGGGAAGGACAGATACGCAGTATTTT. Translating it yields CATGQGRTDTQYF.

The chain joins TRBV3-1 (or the pseudogene TRBV3-2) to TRBJ2-4; D is unresolved. CDR3 length: 15 amino acids. Germline V gives CDR1 LGHDT, CDR2 YNNKEL (reference sequence). V lost 0 bases, J lost 0 bases, and 6 bases lay in between. DNA of the CDR3: TGTGCCAGCAGCCAAGATACTTTAGCCAAAAACATTCAGTACTTC. Its protein is CASSQDTLAKNIQYF.

The chain links TRBV6-5 to TRBJ2-3; 10 positions agree with TRBD1. J lost 4 bases, V lost 7 bases, and 8 bases had no gene match. Germline V gene data show CDR1 as MNHEY and CDR2 as SVGAGI. The CDR3 has 15 residues. CDR3: CASNPGQGRSDTQYF. CDR3 DNA: TGTGCCAGCAACCCGGGACAGGGGCGTTCAGATACGCAGTATTTT.

This clone was seen only a few times. V is TRBV27 and J is TRBJ1-6; TRBD1 agrees at 7 bases. Germline V lookup: CDR1 MNHEY, CDR2 SMNVEV (reference sequence). CDR3 length: 15 residues. Germline trimming cut 7 bases from V and 10 bases from J; bases unmatched to any gene: 13. The CDR3 loop is CASTPEGALRSPLHF. CDR3 DNA sequence: TGTGCCAGCACCCCTGAGGGGGCTCTGCGGTCACCCCTCCACTTT.

The chain links TRBV6-5 to TRBJ1-3; D gene unclear. Deletions cut 6 bases from V and 0 bases from J, with 9 bases between. Germline V gives CDR1 MNHEY, CDR2 SVGAGI. The CDR3 covers 14 residues. The CDR3 reads CASRPGDSGNTIYF. DNA for the CDR3: TGTGCCAGCAGGCCGGGTGACTCTGGAAACACCATATATTTT.

J is TRBJ2-1 and V is TRBV5-4, with 7 bases fitting TRBD1. CDR1 SGHNT and CDR2 YYREEE come from the germline V gene (reference sequence). J was trimmed by 4 bases and V by 4 bases; bases with no gene match: 8. The CDR3 has 15 amino acids. CDR3 residues: CASSPDRVVYNEQFF. CDR3 bases: TGTGCCAGCAGCCCTGACAGGGTGGTTTACAATGAGCAGTTCTTC.

The rearrangement joins TRBV6-5 to TRBJ2-1; 12 bases line up with TRBD2. CDR1 is MNHEY and CDR2 is SVGAGI in the germline V gene. The ends lost 10 bases at V and 10 bases at J; junction bases unmatched: 8. CDR3 length: 13 amino acids. The CDR3, as DNA: TGTGCCACTCCGGGACTAGCGGGCCGCGAGCAGTTCTTC. It is translated as CATPGLAGREQFF.

The V and J genes are TRBV9 and TRBJ1-4; 9 bases align to TRBD1. Per the germline V gene, CDR1 is SGDLS and CDR2 is YYNGEE. The CDR3 loop spans 15 amino acids. V lost 4 bases, J lost 7 bases, and 8 bases stayed unmatched. The chain's CDR3 is CASSRRTGVGEKLFF. Here the CDR3 DNA reads TGTGCCAGCAGCCGACGGACAGGGGTGGGTGAAAAACTGTTTTTT.